A selection of T cell receptor beta chains follows, all from one sample in a study of PD-1 blockade in classical Hodgkin lymphoma. Repertoires were generated with immunoSEQ multiplex PCR, while TCRdb's copy carries only in-frame clones and drops some. The data hold about 15,000 clones, with around 78% observed a single time. The sequencing here drew on CD4+ T cells from blood, taken before the fourth cycle of nivolumab. These receptors originate from a human donor with classical Hodgkin lymphoma. CDR3s include the opening cysteine and the closing phenylalanine or tryptophan. A D gene is named only where the DNA matches it firmly. Size is stated for part of the rows, as once, few or many counts, or as a class when the clone is expanded.

CDR3 DNA: TGTGCCAGTCGGGACAGTTTTTACGAGCAGTACTTC
CDR3 protein: CASRDSFYEQYF
clone size: .
J gene: TRBJ2-7
V gene: TRBV6-6
D gene: TRBD1

CDR3 DNA: TGTGCCAGCAGCCCCATAACTAGCGGGAGTGCGAATGAGCAGTTCTTC
CDR3 protein: CASSPITSGSANEQFF
clone size: .
J gene: TRBJ2-1
V gene: TRBV9
D gene: TRBD2

CDR3 DNA: TGTGCCAGCAGCGCATGGACTAGCGGGAGGACAGATACGCAGTATTTT
CDR3 protein: CASSAWTSGRTDTQYF
clone size: .
J gene: TRBJ2-3
V gene: TRBV7-9
D gene: TRBD2

CDR3 DNA: TGTGCTAGTGGTTTTCGGCGGGGCGTCTCCTACGAGCAGTACTTC
CDR3 protein: CASGFRRGVSYEQYF
clone size: .
J gene: TRBJ2-7
V gene: TRBV12-5
D gene: .

CDR3 DNA: TGTGCCAGCAGCTTAGTAGGGGGCTGGGGAGAGACCCAGTACTTC
CDR3 protein: CASSLVGGWGETQYF
clone size: .
J gene: TRBJ2-5
V gene: TRBV11-2
D gene: TRBD1

CDR3 DNA: TGTGCCAGCAGCTTAGCCCGGACAGGGGGCGGCCGGCCGGGGCTGGGGCAGTACTTC
CDR3 protein: CASSLARTGGGRPGLGQYF
clone size: .
J gene: TRBJ2-7
V gene: TRBV7-2
D gene: TRBD1

CDR3 DNA: TGTGCCAGCAGCCAAGAAGCATATGGCTACACCTTC
CDR3 protein: CASSQEAYGYTF
clone size: .
J gene: TRBJ1-2
V gene: TRBV4-2
D gene: .

CDR3 DNA: TGTGCCAGCAGCGAGGGACTTAACAATGAGCAGTTCTTC
CDR3 protein: CASSEGLNNEQFF
clone size: .
J gene: TRBJ2-1
V gene: TRBV11-3
D gene: .

CDR3 DNA: TGTGCCAGCAGTGACCCACAGCTCTCTGGAAACACCATATATTTT
CDR3 protein: CASSDPQLSGNTIYF
clone size: .
J gene: TRBJ1-3
V gene: TRBV2
D gene: .

CDR3 DNA: TGCGCCAGCGCTCCAGGACAGGCTTTCGAGCAGTACTTC
CDR3 protein: CASAPGQAFEQYF
clone size: once
J gene: TRBJ2-7
V gene: TRBV23-1
D gene: TRBD1

CDR3 DNA: TGTGCCAGCAGGGGAATAGGCTCCTACAATGAGCAGTTCTTC
CDR3 protein: CASRGIGSYNEQFF
clone size: .
J gene: TRBJ2-1
V gene: TRBV28
D gene: .

CDR3 DNA: TGTGCCAGCAGCTTTGGCAGCTATGGCTACACCTTC
CDR3 protein: CASSFGSYGYTF
clone size: .
J gene: TRBJ1-2
V gene: TRBV5-8
D gene: .

CDR3 DNA: TGTGCCAGCACGGGACAGGGGGTGGTCAATCAGCCCCAGCATTTT
CDR3 protein: CASTGQGVVNQPQHF
clone size: .
J gene: TRBJ1-5
V gene: TRBV2
D gene: TRBD1

CDR3 DNA: TGCGCCAGCAGCTCATCTGGACAGGGGGTTTCCTACGAGCAGTACTTC
CDR3 protein: CASSSSGQGVSYEQYF
clone size: .
J gene: TRBJ2-7
V gene: TRBV5-1
D gene: TRBD1

CDR3 DNA: TGTGCCAGCAGCGGGGGGGGCCCAAATAGCAATCAGCCCCAGCATTTT
CDR3 protein: CASSGGGPNSNQPQHF
clone size: few
J gene: TRBJ1-5
V gene: TRBV5-6
D gene: .

CDR3 DNA: TGTGCCAGCAGCTTCGGCGGTCGGCAAAGTGAAGCTTTCTTT
CDR3 protein: CASSFGGRQSEAFF
clone size: .
J gene: TRBJ1-1
V gene: TRBV5-6
D gene: .

CDR3 DNA: TGCAGCGCGTCGGTGGGAGCTCGGGGAAACACCATATATTTT
CDR3 protein: CSASVGARGNTIYF
clone size: .
J gene: TRBJ1-3
V gene: TRBV29-1
D gene: .

CDR3 DNA: TGCGCCAGCAGCGCCGGACAGGTGGAGGAAAAACTGTTTTTT
CDR3 protein: CASSAGQVEEKLFF
clone size: once
J gene: TRBJ1-4
V gene: TRBV5-1
D gene: TRBD1

CDR3 DNA: TGCGCCAGCAGCCGAGGACAGGGGGCCGGTCAGCCCCAGCATTTT
CDR3 protein: CASSRGQGAGQPQHF
clone size: .
J gene: TRBJ1-5
V gene: TRBV4-1
D gene: TRBD1

CDR3 DNA: TGCGCCAGCAGCCCTCTAGCGGGAGTTGCCAATGAGCAGTTCTTC
CDR3 protein: CASSPLAGVANEQFF
clone size: .
J gene: TRBJ2-1
V gene: TRBV5-1
D gene: TRBD2

CDR3 DNA: TGTGCCAGCAGCTTGAGCGGGAGCACAGAGACCCAGTACTTC
CDR3 protein: CASSLSGSTETQYF
clone size: .
J gene: TRBJ2-5
V gene: TRBV11-3
D gene: TRBD2

CDR3 DNA: TGTGCCAGCAGGGGAGACCCGTACAATGAGCAGTTCTTC
CDR3 protein: CASRGDPYNEQFF
clone size: .
J gene: TRBJ2-1
V gene: TRBV5-4
D gene: .

CDR3 DNA: TGTGCCAGCAGTTGCGTGGGGCCATTGGGTAATTCAAGCAATCAGCCCCAGCATTTT
CDR3 protein: CASSCVGPLGNSSNQPQHF
clone size: .
J gene: TRBJ1-5
V gene: TRBV13
D gene: .

CDR3 DNA: TGTGCCAGTCGTGTCGGCAATCAGCCCCAGCATTTT
CDR3 protein: CASRVGNQPQHF
clone size: .
J gene: TRBJ1-5
V gene: TRBV19
D gene: .

CDR3 DNA: TGTGCCAGCAGCTCCTATAACATTCAGTACTTC
CDR3 protein: CASSSYNIQYF
clone size: .
J gene: TRBJ2-4
V gene: TRBV11-2
D gene: .

CDR3 DNA: TGTGCCAGCGAGGCTAGCAGGATTTCCGTACAAGAGACCCAGTACTTC
CDR3 protein: CASEASRISVQETQYF
clone size: .
J gene: TRBJ2-5
V gene: TRBV2
D gene: .

CDR3 DNA: TGCGCCAGCAGCTTGGGAGGGGGGACTTTCGAGCAGTACTTC
CDR3 protein: CASSLGGGTFEQYF
clone size: .
J gene: TRBJ2-7
V gene: TRBV5-1
D gene: .

CDR3 DNA: TGTGCCAGCAGCGCCCCACCAGGAGAAGATACGCAGTATTTT
CDR3 protein: CASSAPPGEDTQYF
clone size: .
J gene: TRBJ2-3
V gene: TRBV9
D gene: .

CDR3 DNA: TGCGCCAGCAGCTTGAATCCAGGGACAGATACGCAGTATTTT
CDR3 protein: CASSLNPGTDTQYF
clone size: .
J gene: TRBJ2-3
V gene: TRBV5-1
D gene: .

CDR3 DNA: TGTGCCAGCAGCATTACCGGGACAGGGGGAGAAAATGAGCAGTTCTTC
CDR3 protein: CASSITGTGGENEQFF
clone size: .
J gene: TRBJ2-1
V gene: TRBV7-9
D gene: TRBD1

CDR3 DNA: TGTGCCATCGGGACTAGCGGGACTAACACCGGGGAGCTGTTTTTT
CDR3 protein: CAIGTSGTNTGELFF
clone size: .
J gene: TRBJ2-2
V gene: TRBV10-3
D gene: TRBD2

CDR3 DNA: TGCGCCAGCAGCCCGGGACCTCTATATCAGCCCCAGCATTTT
CDR3 protein: CASSPGPLYQPQHF
clone size: .
J gene: TRBJ1-5
V gene: TRBV5-1
D gene: .

CDR3 DNA: TGTGCCAGCAGCAGCGCGCCCCGTGGCTACACCTTC
CDR3 protein: CASSSAPRGYTF
clone size: few
J gene: TRBJ1-2
V gene: TRBV7-9
D gene: .

CDR3 DNA: TGTGCCAGCAGCAATGGCGGGATCCTCCCCGAGCAGTACTTC
CDR3 protein: CASSNGGILPEQYF
clone size: few
J gene: TRBJ2-7
V gene: TRBV21-1
D gene: .

CDR3 DNA: TGTGCCTGGACCAACTACAATGAGCAGTTCTTC
CDR3 protein: CAWTNYNEQFF
clone size: few
J gene: TRBJ2-1
V gene: TRBV30
D gene: .

CDR3 DNA: TGTGCCAGTAACCAAGACGGCAATCAGCCCCAGCATTTT
CDR3 protein: CASNQDGNQPQHF
clone size: .
J gene: TRBJ1-5
V gene: TRBV19
D gene: .

CDR3 DNA: TGTGCCAGCAGTGAAGCGCTTCGCAGACGGCTGAACACTGAAGCTTTCTTT
CDR3 protein: CASSEALRRRLNTEAFF
clone size: few
J gene: TRBJ1-1
V gene: TRBV2
D gene: .

CDR3 DNA: TGTGCCAGCAGTCCCAATCCCGGGACAGGGGGGCATGGCTACACCTTC
CDR3 protein: CASSPNPGTGGHGYTF
clone size: once
J gene: TRBJ1-2
V gene: TRBV5-6
D gene: TRBD1

CDR3 DNA: TGCGCCAGCAGCCAAATCAGGGTTTTTTTGAACACTGAAGCTTTCTTT
CDR3 protein: CASSQIRVFLNTEAFF
clone size: .
J gene: TRBJ1-1
V gene: TRBV4-1
D gene: .

CDR3 DNA: TGTGCCAGCAGTGGGCAGACACAAGAGACCCAGTACTTC
CDR3 protein: CASSGQTQETQYF
clone size: .
J gene: TRBJ2-5
V gene: TRBV6-1
D gene: .

CDR3 DNA: TGTGCCAGCATCCGGACAGTCTCAGCCTACGAGCAGTACTTC
CDR3 protein: CASIRTVSAYEQYF
clone size: .
J gene: TRBJ2-7
V gene: TRBV6-1
D gene: .

CDR3 DNA: TGTGCCAGCAGCCAAGAGGATACGAGAAACACCATATATTTT
CDR3 protein: CASSQEDTRNTIYF
clone size: .
J gene: TRBJ1-3
V gene: TRBV4-2
D gene: .

CDR3 DNA: TGCGCCAGCAGCCCCGGGACAGCGCCTAATGAAGCTTTCTTT
CDR3 protein: CASSPGTAPNEAFF
clone size: .
J gene: TRBJ1-1
V gene: TRBV5-1
D gene: TRBD1

CDR3 DNA: TGCGCCAGCAGCTTGGAAGGGAATGGAGAGACCCAGTACTTC
CDR3 protein: CASSLEGNGETQYF
clone size: .
J gene: TRBJ2-5
V gene: TRBV5-1
D gene: .

CDR3 DNA: TGTGCCAGCAGTTTATCGCGACAGGGGGCAGATGGCTACACCTTC
CDR3 protein: CASSLSRQGADGYTF
clone size: .
J gene: TRBJ1-2
V gene: TRBV27
D gene: TRBD1

CDR3 DNA: TGTGCCAGTAGTCTCCGGACAGGGGGCAACTATGGCTACACCTTC
CDR3 protein: CASSLRTGGNYGYTF
clone size: few
J gene: TRBJ1-2
V gene: TRBV19
D gene: TRBD1

CDR3 DNA: TGTGCCAGCTCACCCAAGACAGGGGGTTACACCGGGGAGCTGTTTTTT
CDR3 protein: CASSPKTGGYTGELFF
clone size: few
J gene: TRBJ2-2
V gene: TRBV18
D gene: TRBD1